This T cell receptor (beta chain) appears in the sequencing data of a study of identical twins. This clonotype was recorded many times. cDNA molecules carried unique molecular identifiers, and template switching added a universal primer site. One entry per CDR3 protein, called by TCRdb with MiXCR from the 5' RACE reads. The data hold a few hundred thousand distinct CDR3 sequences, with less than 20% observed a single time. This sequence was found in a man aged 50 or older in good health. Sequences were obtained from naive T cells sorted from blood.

CDR3 protein: CASRPHGAVYSNQPQHF. CDR3 nucleotides: TGTGCCAGCAGGCCACACGGGGCAGTTTATAGCAATCAGCCCCAGCATTTT. This sequence joins TRBV6-1 and TRBJ1-5; D perhaps matches TRBD1 (5 bases). V dropped 6 bases and J dropped 0 bases, with 18 bases sitting between them. The CDR3 is 17 amino acids. Germline V gene lookup returns CDR1 MNHNS and CDR2 SASEGT.